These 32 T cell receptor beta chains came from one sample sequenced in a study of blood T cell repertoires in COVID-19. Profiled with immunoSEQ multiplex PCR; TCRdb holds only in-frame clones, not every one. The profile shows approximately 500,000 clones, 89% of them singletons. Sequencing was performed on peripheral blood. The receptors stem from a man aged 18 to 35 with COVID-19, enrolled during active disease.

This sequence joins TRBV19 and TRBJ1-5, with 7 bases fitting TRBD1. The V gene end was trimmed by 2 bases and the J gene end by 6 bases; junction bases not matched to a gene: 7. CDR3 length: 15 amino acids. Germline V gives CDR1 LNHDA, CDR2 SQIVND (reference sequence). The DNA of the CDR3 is TGTGCCAGTAGTATAATGACAGGGACTTCTCAGCCCCAGCATTTT. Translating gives CASSIMTGTSQPQHF.

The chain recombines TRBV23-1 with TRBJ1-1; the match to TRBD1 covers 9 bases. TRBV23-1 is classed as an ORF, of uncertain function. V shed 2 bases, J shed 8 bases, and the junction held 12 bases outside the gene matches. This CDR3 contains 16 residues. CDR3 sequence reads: CASSQPGQGEVSEAFF. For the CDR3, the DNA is TGCGCCAGCAGTCAACCGGGACAGGGTGAAGTCTCGGAAGCTTTCTTT.

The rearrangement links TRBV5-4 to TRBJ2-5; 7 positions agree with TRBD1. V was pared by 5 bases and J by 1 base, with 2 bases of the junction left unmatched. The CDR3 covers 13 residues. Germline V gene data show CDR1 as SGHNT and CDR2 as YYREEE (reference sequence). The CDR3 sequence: CASRGQPQETQYF. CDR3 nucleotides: TGTGCCAGCAGGGGACAGCCCCAAGAGACCCAGTACTTC.

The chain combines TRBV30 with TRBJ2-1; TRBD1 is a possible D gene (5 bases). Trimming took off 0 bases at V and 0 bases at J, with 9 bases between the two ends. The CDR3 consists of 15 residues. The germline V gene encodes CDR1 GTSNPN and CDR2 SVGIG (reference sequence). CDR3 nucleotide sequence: TGTGCCTGGAGTGTAAGACAGAGCTCCTACAATGAGCAGTTCTTC. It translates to CAWSVRQSSYNEQFF.

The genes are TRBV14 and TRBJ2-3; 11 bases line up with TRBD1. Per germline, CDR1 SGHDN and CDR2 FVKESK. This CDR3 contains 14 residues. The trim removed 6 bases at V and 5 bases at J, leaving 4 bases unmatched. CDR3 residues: CASRSGTGGDTQYF. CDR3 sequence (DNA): TGTGCCAGCAGGAGCGGGACAGGGGGAGATACGCAGTATTTT.

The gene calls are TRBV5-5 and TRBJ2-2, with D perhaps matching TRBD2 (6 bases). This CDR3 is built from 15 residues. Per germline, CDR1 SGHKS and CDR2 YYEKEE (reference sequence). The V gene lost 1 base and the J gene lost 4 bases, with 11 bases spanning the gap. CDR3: CASSLLGLLTGELFF. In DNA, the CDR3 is TGTGCCAGCAGCTTGTTGGGACTCCTCACCGGGGAGCTGTTTTTT.

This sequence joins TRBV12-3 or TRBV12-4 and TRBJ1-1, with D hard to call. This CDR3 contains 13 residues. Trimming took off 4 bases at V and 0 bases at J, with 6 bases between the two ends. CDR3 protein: CASSSGLNTEAFF. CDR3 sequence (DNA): TGTGCCAGCAGTTCAGGCCTGAACACTGAAGCTTTCTTT.

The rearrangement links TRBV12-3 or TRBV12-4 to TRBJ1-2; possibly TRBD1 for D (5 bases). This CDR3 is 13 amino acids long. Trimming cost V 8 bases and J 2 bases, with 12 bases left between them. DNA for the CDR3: TGTGCCAGCGGCAAGGGACTGAACTATGGCTACACCTTC. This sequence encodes CASGKGLNYGYTF.

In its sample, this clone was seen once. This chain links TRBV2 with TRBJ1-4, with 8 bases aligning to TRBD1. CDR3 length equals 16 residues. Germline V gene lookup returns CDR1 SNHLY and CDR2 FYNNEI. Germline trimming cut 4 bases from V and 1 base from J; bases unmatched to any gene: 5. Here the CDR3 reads CASSVGQGGTNEKLFF. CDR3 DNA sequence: TGTGCCAGCAGTGTTGGACAGGGAGGAACTAATGAAAAACTGTTTTTT.

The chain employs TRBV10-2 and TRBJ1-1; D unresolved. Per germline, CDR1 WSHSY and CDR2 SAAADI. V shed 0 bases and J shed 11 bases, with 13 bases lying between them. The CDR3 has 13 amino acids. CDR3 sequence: CASSESRPSPAFF. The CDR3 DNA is TGCGCCAGCAGTGAGTCGCGGCCCTCGCCCGCTTTCTTT.

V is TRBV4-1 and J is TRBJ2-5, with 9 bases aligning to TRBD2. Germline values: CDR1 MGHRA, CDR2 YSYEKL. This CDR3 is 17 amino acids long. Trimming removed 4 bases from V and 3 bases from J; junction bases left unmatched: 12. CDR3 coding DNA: TGCGCCAGCAGCCCGACCAGGGGGACTAGCTTTGAAGAGACCCAGTACTTC. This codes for CASSPTRGTSFEETQYF.

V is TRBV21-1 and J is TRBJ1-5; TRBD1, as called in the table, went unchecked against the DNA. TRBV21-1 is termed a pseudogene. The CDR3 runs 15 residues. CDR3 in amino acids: CASSKGQKGNQPQHF. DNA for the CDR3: TGTGCCAGCAGCAAAGGACAGAAAGGAAATCAGCCCCAGCATTTT.

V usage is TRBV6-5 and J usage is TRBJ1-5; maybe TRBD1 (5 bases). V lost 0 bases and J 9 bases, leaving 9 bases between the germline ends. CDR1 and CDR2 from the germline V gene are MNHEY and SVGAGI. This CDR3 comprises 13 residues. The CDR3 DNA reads TGTGCCAGCAGTTACTCGGCCCAGGGGCCCCAGCATTTT. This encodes CASSYSAQGPQHF.

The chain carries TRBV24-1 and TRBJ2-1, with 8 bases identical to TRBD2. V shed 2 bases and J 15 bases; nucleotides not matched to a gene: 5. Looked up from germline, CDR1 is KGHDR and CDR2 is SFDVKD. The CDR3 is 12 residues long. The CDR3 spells CATSDSSGLGFF. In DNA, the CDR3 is TGTGCCACCAGTGATTCGTCGGGACTAGGGTTCTTC.

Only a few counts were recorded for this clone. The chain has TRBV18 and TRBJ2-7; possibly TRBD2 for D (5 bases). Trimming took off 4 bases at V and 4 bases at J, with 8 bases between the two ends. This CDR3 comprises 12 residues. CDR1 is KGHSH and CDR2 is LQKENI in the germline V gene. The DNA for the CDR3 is TGTGCCAGCTCACTAACTAGTTACGAGCAGTACTTC. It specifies CASSLTSYEQYF.

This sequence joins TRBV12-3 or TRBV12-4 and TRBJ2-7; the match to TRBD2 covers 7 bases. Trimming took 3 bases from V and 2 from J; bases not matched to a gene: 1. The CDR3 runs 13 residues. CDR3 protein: CASSFGLAYEQYF. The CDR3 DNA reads TGTGCCAGCAGTTTCGGACTAGCCTACGAGCAGTACTTC.

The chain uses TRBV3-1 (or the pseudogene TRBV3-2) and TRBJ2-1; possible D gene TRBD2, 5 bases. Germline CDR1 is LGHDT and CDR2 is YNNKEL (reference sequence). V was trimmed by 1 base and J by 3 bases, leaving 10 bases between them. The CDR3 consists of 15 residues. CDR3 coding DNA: TGTGCCAGCAGCCAAGCCGGGGTTGGCTACAATGAGCAGTTCTTC. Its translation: CASSQAGVGYNEQFF.

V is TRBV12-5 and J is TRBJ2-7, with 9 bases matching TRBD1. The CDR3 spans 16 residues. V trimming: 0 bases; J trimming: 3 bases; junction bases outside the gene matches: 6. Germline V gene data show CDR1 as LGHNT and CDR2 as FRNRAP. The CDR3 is CASGLVLGTGNYEQYF. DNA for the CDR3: TGTGCTAGTGGTTTGGTACTCGGGACAGGGAACTACGAGCAGTACTTC.

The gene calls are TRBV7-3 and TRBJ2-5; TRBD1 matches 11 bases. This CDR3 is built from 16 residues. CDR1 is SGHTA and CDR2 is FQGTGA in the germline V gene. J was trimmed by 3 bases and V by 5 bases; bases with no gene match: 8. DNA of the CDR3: TGTGCCAGCAGCCCGAAGTGGACAGGGGGCGAAGAGACCCAGTACTTC. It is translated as CASSPKWTGGEETQYF.

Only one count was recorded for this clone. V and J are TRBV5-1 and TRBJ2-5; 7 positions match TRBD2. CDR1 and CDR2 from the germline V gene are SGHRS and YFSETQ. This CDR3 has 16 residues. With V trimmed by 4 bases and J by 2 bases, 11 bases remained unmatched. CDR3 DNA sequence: TGCGCCAGCAGCCCTACGGGAGCGGGGAGGCAAGAGACCCAGTACTTC. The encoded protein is CASSPTGAGRQETQYF.

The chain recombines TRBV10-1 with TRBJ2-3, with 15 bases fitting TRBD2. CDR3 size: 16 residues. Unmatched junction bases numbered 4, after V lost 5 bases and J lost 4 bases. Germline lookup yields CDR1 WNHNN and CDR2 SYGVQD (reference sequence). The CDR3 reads CASSTGTSGRSDTQYF. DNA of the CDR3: TGCGCCAGCAGTACCGGGACTAGCGGGAGGTCAGATACGCAGTATTTT.

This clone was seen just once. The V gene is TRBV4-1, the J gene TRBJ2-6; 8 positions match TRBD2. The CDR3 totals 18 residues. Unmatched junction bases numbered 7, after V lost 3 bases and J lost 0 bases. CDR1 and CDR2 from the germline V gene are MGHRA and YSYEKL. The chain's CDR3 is CASSHISGGISGANVLTF. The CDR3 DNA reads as TGCGCCAGCAGCCACATAAGCGGGGGAATCTCTGGGGCCAACGTCCTGACTTTC.

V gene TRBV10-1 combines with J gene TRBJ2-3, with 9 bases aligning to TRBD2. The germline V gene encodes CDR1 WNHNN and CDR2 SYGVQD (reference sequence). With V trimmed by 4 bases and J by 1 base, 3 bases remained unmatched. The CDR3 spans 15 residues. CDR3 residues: CASSAASGGTDTQYF. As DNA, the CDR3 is TGCGCCAGCAGTGCCGCTAGCGGGGGCACAGATACGCAGTATTTT.

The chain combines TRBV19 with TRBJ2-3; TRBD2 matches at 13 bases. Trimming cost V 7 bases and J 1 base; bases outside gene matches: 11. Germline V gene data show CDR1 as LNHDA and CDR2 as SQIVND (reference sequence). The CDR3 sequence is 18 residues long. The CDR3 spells CASMDSYGLAGGTDTQYF. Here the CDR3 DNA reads TGTGCCAGTATGGATTCCTATGGACTAGCGGGGGGCACAGATACGCAGTATTTT.

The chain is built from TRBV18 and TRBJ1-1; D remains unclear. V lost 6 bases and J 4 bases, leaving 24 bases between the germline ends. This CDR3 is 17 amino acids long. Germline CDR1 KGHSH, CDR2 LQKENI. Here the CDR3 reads CASSPNLLTEAPTEAFF. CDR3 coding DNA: TGTGCCAGCTCCCCAAACTTACTGACTGAAGCGCCCACTGAAGCTTTCTTT.

This CDR3 is CGQTSGSPSYEQYF. In DNA form, the CDR3 reads TGTGGACAGACTAGCGGTAGCCCCTCCTACGAGCAGTACTTC. This chain connects TRBV3-1 (or the pseudogene TRBV3-2) to TRBJ2-7, with 9 bases aligning to TRBD2. CDR1 and CDR2 (germline): LGHDT, YNNKEL (reference sequence). The CDR3 has 14 residues.

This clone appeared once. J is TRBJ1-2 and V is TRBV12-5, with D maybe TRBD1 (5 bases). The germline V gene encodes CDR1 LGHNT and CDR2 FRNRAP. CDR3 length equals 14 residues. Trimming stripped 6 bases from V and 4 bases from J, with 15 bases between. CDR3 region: CASGRNQGSYGYTF. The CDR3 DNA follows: TGTGCTAGTGGCCGAAACCAGGGCTCCTATGGCTACACCTTC. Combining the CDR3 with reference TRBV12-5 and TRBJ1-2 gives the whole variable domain DARVTQTPRHKVTEMGQEVTMRCQPILGHNTVFWYRQTMMQGLELLAYFRNRAPLDDSGMPKDRFSAEMPDATLATLKIQPSEPRDSAVYFCASGRNQGSYGYTFGSGTRLTVV.

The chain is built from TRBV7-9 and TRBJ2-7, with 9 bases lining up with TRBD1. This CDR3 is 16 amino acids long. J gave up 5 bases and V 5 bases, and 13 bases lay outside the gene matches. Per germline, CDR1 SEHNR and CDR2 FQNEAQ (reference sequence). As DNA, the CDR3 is TGTGCCAGCAGCGACCGGTGGGGGACAGGGAAAAACGAGCAGTACTTC. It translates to CASSDRWGTGKNEQYF. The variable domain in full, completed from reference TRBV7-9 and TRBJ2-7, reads DTGVSQNPRHKITKRGQNVTFRCDPISEHNRLYWYRQTLGQGPEFLTYFQNEAQLEKSRLLSDRFSAERPKGSFSTLEIQRTEQGDSAMYLCASSDRWGTGKNEQYFGPGTRLTVT.

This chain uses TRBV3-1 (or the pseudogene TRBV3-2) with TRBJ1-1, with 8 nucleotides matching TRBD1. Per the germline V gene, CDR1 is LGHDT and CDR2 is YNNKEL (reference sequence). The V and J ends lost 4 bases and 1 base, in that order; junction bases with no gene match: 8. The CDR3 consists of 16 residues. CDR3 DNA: TGTGCCAGCAGCCCCGTCTCCGGGACAGGGAACACTGAAGCTTTCTTT. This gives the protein CASSPVSGTGNTEAFF.

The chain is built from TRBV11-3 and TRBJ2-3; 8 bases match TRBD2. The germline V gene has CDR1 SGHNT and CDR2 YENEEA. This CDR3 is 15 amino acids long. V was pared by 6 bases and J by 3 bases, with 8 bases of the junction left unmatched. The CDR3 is CASSSAGADTDTQYF. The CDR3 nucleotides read TGTGCCAGCAGTTCAGCGGGAGCTGATACAGATACGCAGTATTTT.

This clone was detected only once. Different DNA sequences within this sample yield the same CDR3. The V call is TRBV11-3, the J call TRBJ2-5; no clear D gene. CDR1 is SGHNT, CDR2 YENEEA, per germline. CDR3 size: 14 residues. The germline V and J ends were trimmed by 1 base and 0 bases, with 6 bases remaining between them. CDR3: CASSLGGDQETQYF. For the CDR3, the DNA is TGTGCCAGCAGCTTAGGCGGCGACCAAGAGACCCAGTACTTC.

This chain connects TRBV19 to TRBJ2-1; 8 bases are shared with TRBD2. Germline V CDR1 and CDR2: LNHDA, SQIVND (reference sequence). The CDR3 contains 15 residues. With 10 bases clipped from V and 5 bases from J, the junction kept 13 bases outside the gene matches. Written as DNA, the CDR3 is TGTGCCACCAGGGTAGGGACTAGGGGGAACAATGAGCAGTTCTTC. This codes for CATRVGTRGNNEQFF.